The rows below give T cell receptor beta chains drawn from one sample of a study of blood T cell repertoires in COVID-19. This table comes from immunoSEQ multiplex PCR, and its TCRdb copy is limited to in-frame clones, with some not included. The profile shows approximately 190,000 clones, around four fifths of them singletons. Sample: peripheral blood. These receptors came from a human donor in a cohort sampled during active COVID-19. CDR3s include the opening cysteine and the closing phenylalanine or tryptophan. Fields, in order: V gene, J gene, D gene, clone size, CDR3 DNA, CDR3 protein. The D gene is left open where the match is weak. Expanded clones are given a class, and other clones once, few, many or no size at all.

V gene: TRBV15
J gene: TRBJ1-1
D gene: TRBD1
clone size: .
CDR3 DNA: TGTGCCACTAGGGTACAGGGGAGGACTGAAGCTTTCTTT
CDR3 protein: CATRVQGRTEAFF

V gene: TRBV5-1
J gene: TRBJ1-2
D gene: .
clone size: .
CDR3 DNA: TGCGCCAGCAGCTGGATGTTGGCAGCGGATGGCTACACCTTC
CDR3 protein: CASSWMLAADGYTF

V gene: TRBV28
J gene: TRBJ2-7
D gene: .
clone size: .
CDR3 DNA: TGTGCCAGCAGTTTGGAGCAAAGGTTCCCCTACGAGCAGTACTTC
CDR3 protein: CASSLEQRFPYEQYF

V gene: TRBV30
J gene: TRBJ1-2
D gene: .
clone size: .
CDR3 DNA: TGTGCCTGCGGGGAGTATGGCTACACCTTC
CDR3 protein: CACGEYGYTF

V gene: TRBV5-1
J gene: TRBJ2-7
D gene: TRBD2
clone size: .
CDR3 DNA: TGCGCCAGCAGCTTTGGGGGTGGTCGGGGGGACTCCTACGAGCAGTACTTC
CDR3 protein: CASSFGGGRGDSYEQYF

V gene: TRBV7-9
J gene: TRBJ2-2
D gene: .
clone size: .
CDR3 DNA: TGTGCCCCCGGGGAGATGGAGCTGTTTTTT
CDR3 protein: CAPGEMELFF

V gene: TRBV4-2
J gene: TRBJ2-3
D gene: TRBD1
clone size: .
CDR3 DNA: TGTGCCAGCAGCCCCAGGCGAGGGGGCTCAGCGGATACGCAGTATTTT
CDR3 protein: CASSPRRGGSADTQYF

V gene: TRBV10-1
J gene: TRBJ2-3
D gene: .
clone size: once
CDR3 DNA: TGCGCCAGCAGCCCGCTCGGTTCAGATACGCAGTATTTT
CDR3 protein: CASSPLGSDTQYF

V gene: TRBV7-9
J gene: TRBJ2-1
D gene: TRBD1
clone size: .
CDR3 DNA: TGTGCCAGCAGCCCTGGCGGACAGGGGCCGTACAATGAGCAGTTCTTC
CDR3 protein: CASSPGGQGPYNEQFF

V gene: TRBV27
J gene: TRBJ2-1
D gene: TRBD2
clone size: .
CDR3 DNA: TGTGCCAGCAGGGGAGGGTTAAACCTCCGCGGCAATGAGCAGTTCTTC
CDR3 protein: CASRGGLNLRGNEQFF

V gene: TRBV6-6
J gene: TRBJ1-2
D gene: .
clone size: .
CDR3 DNA: TGTGCCAGCAGTCTTCGGACAGATGGCTACACCTTC
CDR3 protein: CASSLRTDGYTF

V gene: TRBV5-1
J gene: TRBJ1-3
D gene: TRBD1
clone size: .
CDR3 DNA: TGCGCCAGCAGCGTGTCCGGGACAGGGGCTGGAAACACCATATATTTT
CDR3 protein: CASSVSGTGAGNTIYF

V gene: TRBV27
J gene: TRBJ2-2
D gene: .
clone size: .
CDR3 DNA: TGTGCCAGCACCAGGAGAGGGGGTACCACCGGGGAGCTGTTTTTT
CDR3 protein: CASTRRGGTTGELFF

V gene: TRBV7-9
J gene: TRBJ1-3
D gene: TRBD1
clone size: .
CDR3 DNA: TGTGCCAGCAGCCGACAGGGAAGCTCTGGAAACACCATATATTTT
CDR3 protein: CASSRQGSSGNTIYF

V gene: TRBV15
J gene: TRBJ2-7
D gene: TRBD2
clone size: few
CDR3 DNA: TGTGCCACCAGCAGGGAAAGCGGGGCCACCTACGAGCAGTACTTC
CDR3 protein: CATSRESGATYEQYF

V gene: TRBV5-1
J gene: TRBJ1-1
D gene: .
clone size: few
CDR3 DNA: TGCGCCAGCAGCTTGGCCGTCCGTAACACTGAAGCTTTCTTT
CDR3 protein: CASSLAVRNTEAFF

V gene: TRBV5-6
J gene: TRBJ1-2
D gene: TRBD1
clone size: once
CDR3 DNA: TGTGCCAGCAGCTGGGGGACAGTCGTCATTAACTATGGCTACACCTTC
CDR3 protein: CASSWGTVVINYGYTF

V gene: TRBV6-6
J gene: TRBJ1-4
D gene: .
clone size: .
CDR3 DNA: TGTGCCAGCAGTTACTTCGCAACTAATGAAAAACTGTTTTTT
CDR3 protein: CASSYFATNEKLFF

V gene: TRBV5-1
J gene: TRBJ2-4
D gene: .
clone size: .
CDR3 DNA: TGCGCCAGCAGCGGCGGGGGCCGGGGCATTCAGTACTTC
CDR3 protein: CASSGGGRGIQYF

V gene: TRBV28
J gene: TRBJ2-6
D gene: .
clone size: few
CDR3 DNA: TGTGCCAGCAGGGGTAGCAGCTCTGGGGCCAACGTCCTGACTTTC
CDR3 protein: CASRGSSSGANVLTF

V gene: TRBV11-2
J gene: TRBJ1-1
D gene: TRBD1
clone size: .
CDR3 DNA: TGTGCCAGCAGCTTAGAAACAGGGGGCGTAAGGTCCACTGAAGCTTTCTTT
CDR3 protein: CASSLETGGVRSTEAFF

V gene: TRBV5-1
J gene: TRBJ2-7
D gene: .
clone size: .
CDR3 DNA: TGCGCCGTCGTTGTGGCCGAGCAGTACTTC
CDR3 protein: CAVVVAEQYF

V gene: TRBV7-9
J gene: TRBJ2-3
D gene: TRBD2
clone size: .
CDR3 DNA: TGTGCCAGCAGCTTGGGCGGGGGGCCGAGCACAGATACGCAGTATTTT
CDR3 protein: CASSLGGGPSTDTQYF

V gene: TRBV10-3
J gene: TRBJ1-1
D gene: TRBD1
clone size: .
CDR3 DNA: TGTGCCATCAGTGAGGGGGGGACAGCCGAAGCTTTCTTT
CDR3 protein: CAISEGGTAEAFF

V gene: TRBV7-3
J gene: TRBJ2-2
D gene: .
clone size: few
CDR3 DNA: TGTGCCAGCAGCTTGACTAGTGCTCCCGGGGAGCTGTTTTTT
CDR3 protein: CASSLTSAPGELFF

V gene: TRBV2
J gene: TRBJ1-5
D gene: .
clone size: .
CDR3 DNA: TGTGCCAGCGATATTCTAAGCAATCAGCCCCAGCATTTT
CDR3 protein: CASDILSNQPQHF

V gene: TRBV19
J gene: TRBJ2-3
D gene: .
clone size: .
CDR3 DNA: TGTGCCAGCCGGGGAGAAGCAGATACGCAGTATTTT
CDR3 protein: CASRGEADTQYF